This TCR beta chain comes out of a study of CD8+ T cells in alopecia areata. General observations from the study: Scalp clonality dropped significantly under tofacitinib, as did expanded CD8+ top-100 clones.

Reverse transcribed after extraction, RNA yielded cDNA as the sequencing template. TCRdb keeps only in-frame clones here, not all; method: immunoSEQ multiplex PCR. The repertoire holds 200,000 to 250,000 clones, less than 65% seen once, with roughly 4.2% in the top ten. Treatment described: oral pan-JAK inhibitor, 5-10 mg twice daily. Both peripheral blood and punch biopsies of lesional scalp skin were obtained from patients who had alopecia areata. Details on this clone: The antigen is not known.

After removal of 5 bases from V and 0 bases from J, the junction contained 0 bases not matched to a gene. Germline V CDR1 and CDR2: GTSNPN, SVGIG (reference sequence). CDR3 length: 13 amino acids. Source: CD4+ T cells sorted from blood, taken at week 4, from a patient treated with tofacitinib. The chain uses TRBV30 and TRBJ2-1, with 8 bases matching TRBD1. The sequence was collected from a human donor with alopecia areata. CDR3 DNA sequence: TGTGCCTGGGGACAGGGCTCCTACAATGAGCAGTTCTTC. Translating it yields CAWGQGSYNEQFF.